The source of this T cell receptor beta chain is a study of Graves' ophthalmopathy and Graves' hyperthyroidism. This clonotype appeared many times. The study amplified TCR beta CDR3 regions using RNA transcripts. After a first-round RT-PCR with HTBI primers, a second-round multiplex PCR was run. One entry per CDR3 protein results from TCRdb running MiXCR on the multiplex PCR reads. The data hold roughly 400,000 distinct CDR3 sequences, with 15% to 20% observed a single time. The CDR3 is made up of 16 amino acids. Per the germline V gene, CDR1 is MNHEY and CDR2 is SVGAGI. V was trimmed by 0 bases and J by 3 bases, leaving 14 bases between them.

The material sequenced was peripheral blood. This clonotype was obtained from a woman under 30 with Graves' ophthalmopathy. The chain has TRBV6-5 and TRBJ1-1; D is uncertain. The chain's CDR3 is CASSYSIGLRYTEAFF. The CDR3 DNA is TGTGCCAGCAGTTACTCGATAGGACTGAGATACACTGAAGCTTTCTTT.